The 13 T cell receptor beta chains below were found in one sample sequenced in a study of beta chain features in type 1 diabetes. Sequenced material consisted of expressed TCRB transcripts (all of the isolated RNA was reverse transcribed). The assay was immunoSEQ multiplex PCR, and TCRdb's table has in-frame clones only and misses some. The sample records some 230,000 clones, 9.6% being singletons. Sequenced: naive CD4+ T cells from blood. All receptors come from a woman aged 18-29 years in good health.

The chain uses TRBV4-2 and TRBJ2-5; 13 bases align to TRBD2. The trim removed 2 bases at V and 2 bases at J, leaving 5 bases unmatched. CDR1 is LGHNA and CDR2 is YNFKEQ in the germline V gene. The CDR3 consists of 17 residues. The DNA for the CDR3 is TGTGCCAGCAGCCAAAGGGGGACTAGCGGGGAACAAGAGACCCAGTACTTC. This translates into CASSQRGTSGEQETQYF.

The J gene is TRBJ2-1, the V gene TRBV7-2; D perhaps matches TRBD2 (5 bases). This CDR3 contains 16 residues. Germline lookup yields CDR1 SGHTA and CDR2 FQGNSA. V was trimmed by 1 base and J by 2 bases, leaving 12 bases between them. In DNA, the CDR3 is TGTGCCAGCAGCTTAGATCCGCGGAGGACCTACAATGAGCAGTTCTTC. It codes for CASSLDPRRTYNEQFF.

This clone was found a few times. For the CDR3, the DNA is TGTGCCTGGAGTGTAAATATAGGGAGCTCCTACAATGAGCAGTTCTTC. Amino acids: CAWSVNIGSSYNEQFF. The chain employs TRBV30 and TRBJ2-1; tentatively, D is TRBD2 (5 bases). Trimming cost V 0 bases and J 0 bases, with 12 bases left between them. The CDR3 totals 16 residues. Germline assignment: CDR1 GTSNPN and CDR2 SVGIG (reference sequence).

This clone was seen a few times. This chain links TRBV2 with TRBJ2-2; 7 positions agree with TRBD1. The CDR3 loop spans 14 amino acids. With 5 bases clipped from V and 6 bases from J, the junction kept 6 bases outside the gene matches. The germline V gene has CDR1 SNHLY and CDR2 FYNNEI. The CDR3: CASSQGQVAGELFF. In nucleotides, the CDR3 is TGTGCCAGCAGTCAAGGACAGGTTGCCGGGGAGCTGTTTTTT.

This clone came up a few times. CDR3 sequence: CASSLAPGTSGNREQFF. The CDR3 region has the DNA TGCGCCAGCAGCTTGGCACCCGGGACTAGCGGGAACCGGGAGCAGTTCTTC. The chain combines TRBV5-1 with TRBJ2-1; 13 nucleotides line up with TRBD2. The V gene end was trimmed by 0 bases and the J gene end by 10 bases; junction bases not matched to a gene: 10. CDR3 length: 17 residues. The V gene's germline CDR1 is SGHRS and CDR2 YFSETQ. Full variable domain (missing parts from reference TRBV5-1 and TRBJ2-1): KAGVTQTPRYLIKTRGQQVTLSCSPISGHRSVSWYQQTPGQGLQFLFEYFSETQRNKGNFPGRFSGRQFSNSRSEMNVSTLELGDSALYLCASSLAPGTSGNREQFFGPGTRLTVL.

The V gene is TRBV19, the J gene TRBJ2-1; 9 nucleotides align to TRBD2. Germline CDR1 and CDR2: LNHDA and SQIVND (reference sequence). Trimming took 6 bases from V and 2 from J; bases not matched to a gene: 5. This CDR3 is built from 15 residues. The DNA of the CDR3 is TGTGCCAGTAGCCTGCGGGGGGGCGCCTACAATGAGCAGTTCTTC. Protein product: CASSLRGGAYNEQFF.

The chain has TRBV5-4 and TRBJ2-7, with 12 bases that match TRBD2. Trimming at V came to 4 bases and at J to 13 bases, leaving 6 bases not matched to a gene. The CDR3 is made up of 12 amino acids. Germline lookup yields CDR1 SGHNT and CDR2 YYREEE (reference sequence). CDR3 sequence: CASSLGTSGLYF. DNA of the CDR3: TGTGCCAGCAGCCTAGGGACTAGCGGGCTATACTTC.

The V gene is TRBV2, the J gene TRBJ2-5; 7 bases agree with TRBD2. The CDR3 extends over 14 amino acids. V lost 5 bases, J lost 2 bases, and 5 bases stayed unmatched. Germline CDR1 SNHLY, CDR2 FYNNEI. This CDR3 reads CASSMWGGQETQYF. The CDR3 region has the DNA TGTGCCAGCAGTATGTGGGGGGGGCAAGAGACCCAGTACTTC.

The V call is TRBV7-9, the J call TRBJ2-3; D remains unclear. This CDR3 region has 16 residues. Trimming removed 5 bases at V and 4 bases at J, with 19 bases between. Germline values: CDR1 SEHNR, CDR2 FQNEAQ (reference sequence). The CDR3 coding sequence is TGTGCCAGCAGCCAAATGAGGCTAGTACGAGCAGATACGCAGTATTTT. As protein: CASSQMRLVRADTQYF.

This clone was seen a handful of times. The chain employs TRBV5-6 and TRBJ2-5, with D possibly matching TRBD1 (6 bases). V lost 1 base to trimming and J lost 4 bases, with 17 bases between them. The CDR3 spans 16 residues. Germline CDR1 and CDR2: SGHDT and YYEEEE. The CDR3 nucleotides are TGTGCCAGCAGCTTGTCAGAGTTTTGGGGGCGAGAGACCCAGTACTTC. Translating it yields CASSLSEFWGRETQYF.

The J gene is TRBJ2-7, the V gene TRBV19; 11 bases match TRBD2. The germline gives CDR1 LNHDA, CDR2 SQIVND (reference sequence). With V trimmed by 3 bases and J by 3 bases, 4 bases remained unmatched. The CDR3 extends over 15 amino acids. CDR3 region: CASSIVAGGYYEQYF. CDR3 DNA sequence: TGTGCCAGTAGTATCGTAGCGGGAGGGTACTACGAGCAGTACTTC.

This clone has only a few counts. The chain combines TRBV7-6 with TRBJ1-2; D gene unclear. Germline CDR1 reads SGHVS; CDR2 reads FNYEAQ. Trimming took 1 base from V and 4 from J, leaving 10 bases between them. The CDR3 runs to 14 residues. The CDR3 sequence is CASSLDRGVYGYTF. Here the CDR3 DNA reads TGTGCCAGCAGCTTAGATAGAGGAGTCTATGGCTACACCTTC.

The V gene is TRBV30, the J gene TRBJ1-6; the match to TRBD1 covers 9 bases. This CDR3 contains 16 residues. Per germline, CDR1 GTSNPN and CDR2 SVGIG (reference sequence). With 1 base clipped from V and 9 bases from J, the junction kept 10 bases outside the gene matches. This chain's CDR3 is CAWSANRGLGTSPLHF. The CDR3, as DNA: TGTGCCTGGAGTGCCAACAGGGGGCTAGGAACTTCACCCCTCCACTTT.